This TCR beta chain was profiled in a study of blood T cell repertoires in COVID-19. Study-wide background: Nucleic acid was either cDNA or gDNA, and it came from T cells, B-cell-depleted T cells, or PBMCs.

Enrollees, about 18 to 89 years old, lived in approximately 25 US areas. This clone was seen a few times. The CDR3 is made up of 15 amino acids. The V gene lost 4 bases and the J gene lost 2 bases, with 12 bases spanning the gap. The data were produced by immunoSEQ multiplex PCR, yet TCRdb's version contains in-frame clones alone and is incomplete. The sample contains more than 150,000 clones, over 70% of which appear only once. The rearrangement links TRBV5-3 to TRBJ1-4; maybe TRBD1 (5 bases). TRBV5-3 is an ORF, and what it does is uncertain. The source material was PBMCs or T cells enriched from blood (not recorded which). This sequence was found in a man in his 60s who had been exposed to COVID-19. CDR3 in DNA: TGTGCCAGAAGCACTTTCGGGGGGACTAATGAAAAACTGTTTTTT. It translates to CARSTFGGTNEKLFF.